Each of the 18 T cell receptor beta chains below was sequenced from the same sample in a study of early T cells in non-severe SARS-CoV-2 infection. In TCRdb, the 5' RACE reads were re-called with MiXCR into one record per CDR3 protein. The sample has some 70,000 distinct CDR3 sequences; 10% to 15% are singletons. Sequenced sample: whole blood. These receptors all come from an adult who was a healthcare worker with PCR-confirmed SARS-CoV-2 infection or an uninfected control (not recorded which).

J is TRBJ2-1 and V is TRBV12-3 or TRBV12-4; 7 bases align to TRBD1. Losses at the gene ends were 5 bases for V and 7 bases for J; bases not matched to a gene: 5. This CDR3 has 13 amino acids. The CDR3 reads CASSGTVRNEQFF. The CDR3 nucleotides are TGTGCCAGCAGTGGGACAGTCAGAAATGAGCAGTTCTTC.

This clonotype was detected only a few times. The rearrangement links TRBV7-2 to TRBJ2-1; 7 nucleotides agree with TRBD2. The length of the CDR3 is 14 residues. Per the germline V gene, CDR1 is SGHTA and CDR2 is FQGNSA. J lost 1 base, V lost 5 bases, and 2 bases had no gene match. CDR3 protein: CASSQAGSYNEQFF. Written as DNA, the CDR3 is TGTGCCAGCAGCCAAGCGGGATCCTACAATGAGCAGTTCTTC.

The rearrangement uses TRBV2 and TRBJ1-2; D is unclear. The germline V gene has CDR1 SNHLY and CDR2 FYNNEI. The V and J ends lost 7 bases and 5 bases respectively, with 14 bases between them. The CDR3 runs 13 residues. CDR3 bases: TGTGCCAGCACCCGGGCCGCTAGTTATGGCTACACCTTC. This codes for CASTRAASYGYTF.

This clonotype appeared many times. V is TRBV20-1 and J is TRBJ2-1, with 9 positions matching TRBD2. V lost 0 bases, J lost 6 bases, and 6 bases stayed unmatched. Germline V lookup: CDR1 DFQATT, CDR2 SNEGSKA (reference sequence). The CDR3 sequence is 15 residues long. The CDR3 spells CSARDASGIPNEQFF. CDR3 sequence (DNA): TGCAGTGCTAGAGACGCTAGCGGGATCCCCAATGAGCAGTTCTTC.

This clonotype was observed a handful of times. The V and J genes are TRBV20-1 and TRBJ2-1; weak D call: TRBD2 (6 bases). This CDR3 spans 13 amino acids. V was shortened by 5 bases and J by 7 bases, with 15 bases between the two germline ends. Germline-derived CDR1 and CDR2 are DFQATT and SNEGSKA (reference sequence). The CDR3 protein is CSAHGGPGNEQFF. For the CDR3, the DNA is TGCAGTGCTCATGGAGGGCCTGGGAATGAGCAGTTCTTC.

V is TRBV20-1 and J is TRBJ2-7; D perhaps matches TRBD1 (6 bases). From germline, CDR1 is DFQATT and CDR2 SNEGSKA (reference sequence). Trimming removed 6 bases from V and 3 bases from J, with 15 bases in between. The CDR3 spans 13 residues. The CDR3 loop is CSAALGDNYEQYF. As DNA, the CDR3 is TGCAGTGCGGCCCTGGGGGACAACTACGAGCAGTACTTC.

The gene calls are TRBV7-9 and TRBJ2-7; 8 bases are a match to TRBD1. Trimming removed 5 bases from V and 5 bases from J; junction bases left unmatched: 8. This CDR3 is built from 14 residues. Germline CDR1 SEHNR, CDR2 FQNEAQ (reference sequence). The DNA for the CDR3 is TGTGCCAGCAGCCTTAGGGACAGGAGCAACGAGCAGTACTTC. Translation gives CASSLRDRSNEQYF.

This clonotype was counted a few times. The rearrangement uses TRBV28 and TRBJ1-2; tentative D call: TRBD1 (5 bases). Germline loops: CDR1 MDHEN, CDR2 SYDVKM. CDR3 length equals 11 residues. V lost 8 bases, J lost 6 bases, and 10 bases lay in between. The chain's CDR3 is CASGGRNGYTF. In nucleotides, the CDR3 is TGTGCCAGCGGGGGAAGGAATGGCTACACCTTC.

This clonotype was seen at least ten times. The V gene is TRBV20-1, the J gene TRBJ1-2; D gene unclear. V gave up 5 bases and J gave up 0 bases, with 13 bases separating them. CDR1 is DFQATT and CDR2 is SNEGSKA in the germline V gene (reference sequence). CDR3 length: 14 residues. CDR3 residues: CSAPPEDPNYGYTF. DNA of the CDR3: TGCAGTGCTCCCCCGGAAGATCCTAACTATGGCTACACCTTC.

This clonotype has a count of ten or more. The DNA is left out, because the CDR3 cannot be placed on it with certainty; the CDR3 is given as TCRdb lists it. The chain is built from TRBV27 and TRBJ2-5. The CDR3 numbers 13 amino acids, ends counted. Germline values: CDR1 MNHEY, CDR2 SMNVEV (reference sequence). The CDR3 region is CASSLGFLETQYF.

The rearrangement links TRBV28 to TRBJ1-5; D unresolved. The CDR3 contains 13 residues. V was clipped by 2 bases and J by 4 bases, with 6 bases between them. Germline CDR1 reads MDHEN; CDR2 reads SYDVKM. The CDR3 loop is CASSLGFNQPQHF. Written as DNA, the CDR3 is TGTGCCAGCAGTTTAGGGTTTAATCAGCCCCAGCATTTT.

This clonotype appeared many times. This rearrangement joins TRBV28 to TRBJ2-3, with a weak D call TRBD1 (5 bases). The V gene lost 4 bases and the J gene lost 5 bases, with 13 bases spanning the gap. This CDR3 region has 14 residues. The germline V gene has CDR1 MDHEN and CDR2 SYDVKM. DNA for the CDR3: TGTGCCAGCAGTTGGACACCGCGCGAAGATACGCAGTATTTT. Translation: CASSWTPREDTQYF. Combining the CDR3 with reference TRBV28 and TRBJ2-3 gives the whole variable domain DVKVTQSSRYLVKRTGEKVFLECVQDMDHENMFWYRQDPGLGLRLIYFSYDVKMKEKGDIPEGYSVSREKKERFSLILESASTNQTSMYLCASSWTPREDTQYFGPGTRLTVL.

This clonotype occurred a few times. The chain links TRBV2 to TRBJ1-1, with D uncertain. The germline V gene encodes CDR1 SNHLY and CDR2 FYNNEI. The CDR3 is made up of 14 amino acids. V was shortened by 6 bases and J by 1 base, with 12 bases between the two germline ends. The CDR3 DNA is TGTGCCAGCAGGCGGGGTTACTCGAACACTGAAGCTTTCTTT. As protein: CASRRGYSNTEAFF.

This clonotype has more than one count but fewer than ten. The chain links TRBV7-3 to TRBJ2-3; tentatively, D is TRBD2 (5 bases). The V gene's germline CDR1 is SGHTA and CDR2 FQGTGA. This CDR3 has 14 amino acids. Trimming removed 6 bases at V and 2 bases at J, with 12 bases between. CDR3 amino acids: CASRGSGPTDTQYF. DNA of the CDR3: TGTGCCAGCAGGGGAAGCGGACCCACAGATACGCAGTATTTT.

This clonotype was seen a handful of times. The chain recombines TRBV28 with TRBJ2-3; TRBD1 might be the D (6 bases). The V gene lost 6 bases and the J gene lost 11 bases, with 18 bases spanning the gap. The germline V gene has CDR1 MDHEN and CDR2 SYDVKM. This CDR3 has 13 amino acids. CDR3 protein: CASSFPDRDMQYF. The CDR3 DNA reads TGTGCCAGCAGCTTCCCCGACCGGGACATGCAGTATTTT. Variable domain in full (rest from reference TRBV28 and TRBJ2-3): DVKVTQSSRYLVKRTGEKVFLECVQDMDHENMFWYRQDPGLGLRLIYFSYDVKMKEKGDIPEGYSVSREKKERFSLILESASTNQTSMYLCASSFPDRDMQYFGPGTRLTVL.

This clonotype was recorded at least ten times. This chain links TRBV29-1 with TRBJ2-5; 7 bases are shared with TRBD2. Germline V gives CDR1 SQVTM, CDR2 ANQGSEA. V lost 5 bases and J lost 7; bases outside the gene matches: 10. The CDR3 has 13 amino acids. This chain's CDR3 is CSVWASGPRTQYF. Written as DNA, the CDR3 is TGCAGCGTTTGGGCTAGCGGACCAAGGACCCAGTACTTC.

The DNA for the CDR3 is TGTGCCAGCAGCTTGGGGACCACTCGGGTTAGCTCCTACAATGAGCAGTTCTTC. Protein: CASSLGTTRVSSYNEQFF. The chain has TRBV5-6 and TRBJ2-1; D gene uncertain. In germline, CDR1 is SGHDT, CDR2 YYEEEE. CDR3 size: 18 residues. Trimming removed 0 bases at V and 0 bases at J, with 16 bases between. Based on the CDR3 plus reference TRBV5-6 and TRBJ2-1, the full variable domain is DAGVTQSPTHLIKTRGQQVTLRCSPKSGHDTVSWYQQALGQGPQFIFQYYEEEERQRGNFPDRFSGHQFPNYSSELNVNALLLGDSALYLCASSLGTTRVSSYNEQFFGPGTRLTVL.

The chain combines TRBV7-7 with TRBJ2-5; no clear D gene. V dropped 6 bases and J dropped 6 bases, with 14 bases sitting between them. Germline-derived CDR1 and CDR2 are SSHAT and FNYEAQ (reference sequence). The CDR3 spans 13 residues. CDR3 nucleotide sequence: TGTGCCAGCAGTTCCGGGTTCTCGCAGACCCAGTACTTC. Its translation: CASSSGFSQTQYF. Variable domain in full (rest from reference TRBV7-7 and TRBJ2-5): GAGVSQSPRYKVTKRGQDVTLRCDPISSHATLYWYQQALGQGPEFLTYFNYEAQPDKSGLPSDRFSAERPEGSISTLTIQRTEQRDSAMYRCASSSGFSQTQYFGPGTRLLVL.